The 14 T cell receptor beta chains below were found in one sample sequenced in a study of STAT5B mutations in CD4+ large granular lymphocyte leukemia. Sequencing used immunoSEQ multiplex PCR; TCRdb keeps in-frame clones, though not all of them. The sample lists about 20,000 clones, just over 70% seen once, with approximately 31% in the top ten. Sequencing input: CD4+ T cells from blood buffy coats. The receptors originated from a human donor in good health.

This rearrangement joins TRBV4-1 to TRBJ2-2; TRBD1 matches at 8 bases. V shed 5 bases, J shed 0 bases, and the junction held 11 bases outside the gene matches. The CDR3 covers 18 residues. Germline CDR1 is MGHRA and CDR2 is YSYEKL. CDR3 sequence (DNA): TGCGCCAGCAGCTACGGGACAGGAGATGACGCGAACACCGGGGAGCTGTTTTTT. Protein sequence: CASSYGTGDDANTGELFF.

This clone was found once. CDR3 amino acids: CASSAWTVSRPHTEAFF. The CDR3 DNA sequence: TGTGCCAGCAGTGCCTGGACAGTATCTAGACCACACACTGAAGCTTTCTTT. V and J are TRBV27 and TRBJ1-1, with D possibly matching TRBD1 (6 bases). In germline, CDR1 is MNHEY, CDR2 SMNVEV (reference sequence). This CDR3 spans 17 amino acids. Trimming took 5 bases from V and 3 from J, leaving 22 bases between them.

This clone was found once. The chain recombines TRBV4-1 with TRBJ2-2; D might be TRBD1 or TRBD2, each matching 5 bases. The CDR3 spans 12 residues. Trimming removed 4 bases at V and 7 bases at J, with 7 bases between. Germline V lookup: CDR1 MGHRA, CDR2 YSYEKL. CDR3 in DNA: TGCGCCAGCAGCCGGGGGAACGGGGAGCTGTTTTTT. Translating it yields CASSRGNGELFF.

DNA for the CDR3: TGTGCCAGCAGCTTGGGTCGGGGGCGGGCAGATACGCAGTATTTT. It translates to CASSLGRGRADTQYF. V is TRBV5-6 and J is TRBJ2-3, with D possibly being TRBD1 or TRBD2 (6 bases each). Germline V gives CDR1 SGHDT, CDR2 YYEEEE. Trimming took off 0 bases at V and 4 bases at J, with 12 bases between the two ends. The CDR3 contains 15 residues.

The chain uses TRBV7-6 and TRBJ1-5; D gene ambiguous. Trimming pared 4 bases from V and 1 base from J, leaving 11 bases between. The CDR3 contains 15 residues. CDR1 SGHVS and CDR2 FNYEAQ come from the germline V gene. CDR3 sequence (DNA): TGTGCCAGCAGCTCTCAGCCTGGGAGCAATCAGCCCCAGCATTTT. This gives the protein CASSSQPGSNQPQHF.

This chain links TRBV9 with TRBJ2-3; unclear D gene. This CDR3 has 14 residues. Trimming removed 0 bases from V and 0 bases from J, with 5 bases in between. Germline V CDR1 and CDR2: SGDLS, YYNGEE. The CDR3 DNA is TGTGCCAGCAGCGTAGGGCCAAGCACAGATACGCAGTATTTT. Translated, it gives CASSVGPSTDTQYF. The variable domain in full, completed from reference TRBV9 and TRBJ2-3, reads DSGVTQTPKHLITATGQRVTLRCSPRSGDLSVYWYQQSLDQGLQFLIQYYNGEERAKGNILERFSAQQFPDLHSELNLSSLELGDSALYFCASSVGPSTDTQYFGPGTRLTVL.

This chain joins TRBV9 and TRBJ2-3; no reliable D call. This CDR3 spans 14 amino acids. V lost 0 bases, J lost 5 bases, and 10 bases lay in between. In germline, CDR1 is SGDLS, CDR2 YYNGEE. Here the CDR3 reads CASSVGSREDTQYF. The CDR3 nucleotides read TGTGCCAGCAGCGTAGGTTCTAGGGAAGATACGCAGTATTTT.

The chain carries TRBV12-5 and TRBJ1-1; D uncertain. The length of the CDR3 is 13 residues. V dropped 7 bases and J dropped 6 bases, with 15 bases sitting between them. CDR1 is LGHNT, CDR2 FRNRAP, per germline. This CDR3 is CASAPRAAPEAFF. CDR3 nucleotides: TGTGCTAGTGCCCCCCGGGCAGCACCTGAAGCTTTCTTT.

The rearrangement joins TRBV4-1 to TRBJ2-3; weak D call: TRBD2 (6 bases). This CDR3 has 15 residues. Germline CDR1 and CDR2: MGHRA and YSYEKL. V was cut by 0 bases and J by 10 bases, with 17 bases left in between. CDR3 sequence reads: CASSQEKVGGPPQYF. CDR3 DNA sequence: TGCGCCAGCAGCCAAGAGAAGGTGGGAGGCCCCCCGCAGTATTTT.

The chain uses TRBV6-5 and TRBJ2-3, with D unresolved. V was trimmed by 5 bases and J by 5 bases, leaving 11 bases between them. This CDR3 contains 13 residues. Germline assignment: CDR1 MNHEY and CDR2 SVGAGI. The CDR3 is CASSEDPGDTQYF. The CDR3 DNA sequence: TGTGCCAGCAGTGAGGACCCCGGAGATACGCAGTATTTT.

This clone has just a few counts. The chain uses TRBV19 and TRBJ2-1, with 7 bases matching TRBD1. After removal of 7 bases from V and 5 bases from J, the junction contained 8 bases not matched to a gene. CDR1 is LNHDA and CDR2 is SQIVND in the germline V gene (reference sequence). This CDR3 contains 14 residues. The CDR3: CASNPGQLNNEQFF. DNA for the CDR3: TGTGCCAGTAACCCGGGACAGCTAAACAATGAGCAGTTCTTC.

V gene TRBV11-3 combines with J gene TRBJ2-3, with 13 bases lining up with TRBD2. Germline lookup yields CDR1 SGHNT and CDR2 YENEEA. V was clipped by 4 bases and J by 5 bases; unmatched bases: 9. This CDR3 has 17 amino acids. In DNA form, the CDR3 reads TGTGCCAGCAGCTCCTCACTAGCGGGAGGGCCTCAAGATACGCAGTATTTT. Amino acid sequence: CASSSSLAGGPQDTQYF.

In DNA form, the CDR3 reads TGTGCCAGCAGCTCCGAGTGGGCCAACACTGAAGCTTTCTTT. This sequence encodes CASSSEWANTEAFF. This chain uses TRBV5-6 with TRBJ1-1; D remains ambiguous. This CDR3 contains 14 residues. CDR1 is SGHDT, CDR2 YYEEEE, per germline. Trimming left V 3 bases short and J 2 bases short, with 11 bases between.

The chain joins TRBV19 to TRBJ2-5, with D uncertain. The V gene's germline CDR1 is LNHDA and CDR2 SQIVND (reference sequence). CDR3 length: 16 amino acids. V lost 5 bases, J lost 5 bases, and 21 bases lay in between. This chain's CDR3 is CASSPRTRTVGETQYF. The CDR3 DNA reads TGTGCCAGTAGTCCTCGGACCCGAACGGTCGGGGAGACCCAGTACTTC.